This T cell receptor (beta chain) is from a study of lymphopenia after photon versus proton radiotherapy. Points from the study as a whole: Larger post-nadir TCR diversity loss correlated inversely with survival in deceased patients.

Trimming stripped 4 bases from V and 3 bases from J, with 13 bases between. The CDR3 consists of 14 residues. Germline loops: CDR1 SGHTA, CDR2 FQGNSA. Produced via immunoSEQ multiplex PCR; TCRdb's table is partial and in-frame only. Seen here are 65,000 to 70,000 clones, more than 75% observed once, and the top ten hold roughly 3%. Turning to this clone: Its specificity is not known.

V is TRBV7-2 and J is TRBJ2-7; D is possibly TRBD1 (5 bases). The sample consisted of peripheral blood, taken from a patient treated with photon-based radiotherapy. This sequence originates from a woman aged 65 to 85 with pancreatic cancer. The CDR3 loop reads CASSSTGYLYEQYF. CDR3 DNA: TGTGCCAGCAGCTCCACAGGATATCTCTACGAGCAGTACTTC. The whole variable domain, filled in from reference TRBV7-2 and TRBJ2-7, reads GAGVSQSPSNKVTEKGKDVELRCDPISGHTALYWYRQSLGQGLEFLIYFQGNSAPDKSGLPSDRFSAERTGGSVSTLTIQRTQQEDSAVYLCASSSTGYLYEQYFGPGTRLTVT.